This entry features one T cell receptor beta chain sequence. Its antigen is not yet known. Base qualities are not at hand, and no much larger clone is one base apart. The CDR3 holds 14 amino acids from the cysteine to the phenylalanine. The retained sequence is limited to the CDR3, 42 bases, with the frame set at the first base. V is reduced by 4 bases and J by 1 base, leaving a spacing of 10 bases between them. In the germline V gene (reference sequence), CDR1 corresponds to SGHNT and CDR2 to YYREEE. The sample is drawn from a study of cytomegalovirus exposure and HLA in healthy donors (dated by TCRdb to 2016 to 2017). Describing the broader study: According to a later analysis, the roughly 130 validation repertoires were produced on the same platform as the 666 repertoires of the first cohort. High-throughput TCR immunosequencing, statistical association of individual TCRs with disease status, and machine learning were combined to predict cytomegalovirus infection status. The study was designed to test whether signatures of past pathogen exposure could be identified by cataloging public T cell receptors. In addition to the first cohort of 650 to 750 subjects, a separate validation cohort of 120 different subjects was used. Broader findings and caveats from the paper: A later analysis found that TCRs clustered in the first cohort also tended to co-occur in the approximately 120 validation repertoires, with approximately 95% of cluster scores above 0. The classifier was reported to diagnose cytomegalovirus status with high specificity and sensitivity in both the original cohort and the validation cohort. The study listed 170 or so TCR beta chains as associated with cytomegalovirus. In vitro tests confirmed that a few of the cytomegalovirus-associated TCR beta chains recognize cytomegalovirus antigens. A later analysis had no HLA typing for the validation cohort, so co-occurrence there was scored across all 120 repertoires. The authors suggested that the approach could potentially be generalized to other disease states and immunological phenotypes. Most TCR sequences were observed very rarely across donors, whereas some public TCRs were present in many individuals.

Receptors were amplified or captured by the immunoSEQ multiplex PCR assay. The original methods were these. A statistical classification framework was built to diagnose cytomegalovirus status from the catalog of TCR beta chain sequences. TCRdb mirrors the immuneACCESS table, restricted to in-frame sequences. Some clones are absent from its copies; in checked studies, under half trace to an unresolved V gene, and the reason for the others is unknown. V and J calls and clone size come straight from that table; D and trimming were deduced from the DNA. This sample comprises under 150,000 clones, around 90% of them detected only once. The top ten clones comprise around 10% of the sample. The donors belonged to the validation cohort of about 120 subjects, which was separate from the approximately 700-subject first cohort.

Specimen: PBMCs. Recombination joined TRBV5-4 with TRBJ2-3; a tentative D call is TRBD1 (6 bases match). The TCR comes from a man aged 18 to 29 in good health and CMV-seropositive. The bases are TGTGCCAGCAGCACCCGGACAGGCACAGATACGCAGTATTTT. The resulting protein is CASSTRTGTDTQYF.